A selection of T cell receptor beta chains follows, all from one sample in a study of blood T cell repertoires in COVID-19. Clones were sequenced by immunoSEQ multiplex PCR, and TCRdb holds only the in-frame ones, with some missing. The table shows 70,000 to 90,000 clones, with around 74% occurring only once. The specimen sequenced was peripheral blood. These receptors were taken from a human donor with acute or convalescent COVID-19. The donor label of this sample is uncertain. CDR3s include the opening cysteine and the closing phenylalanine or tryptophan. Each record gives: V gene, J gene, D gene, clone size, CDR3 protein, CDR3 DNA. A D gene is named only where the DNA matches it firmly. Size tells how often a clone was seen (once, few, many) or the class of an expanded clone, and some rows leave it out.

v_gene: TRBV7-2
j_gene: TRBJ2-5
d_gene: NA
abundance: NA
CDR3aa: CASSSWTKETQYF
CDR3nt: TGTGCCAGCAGCTCGTGGACTAAAGAGACCCAGTACTTC

v_gene: TRBV19
j_gene: TRBJ1-4
d_gene: NA
abundance: few
CDR3aa: CASKAATNEKLFF
CDR3nt: TGTGCCAGTAAGGCGGCAACTAATGAAAAACTGTTTTTT

v_gene: TRBV5-1
j_gene: TRBJ1-6
d_gene: TRBD1
abundance: once
CDR3aa: CASSPGDRDNSPLHF
CDR3nt: TGCGCCAGCAGCCCGGGGGACAGGGACAATTCACCCCTCCACTTT

v_gene: TRBV6-5
j_gene: TRBJ1-5
d_gene: NA
abundance: once
CDR3aa: CASGEALGQPQHF
CDR3nt: TGTGCCAGCGGAGAGGCTCTGGGTCAGCCCCAGCATTTT

v_gene: TRBV6-1
j_gene: TRBJ1-5
d_gene: NA
abundance: few
CDR3aa: CASSEGGGQPQHF
CDR3nt: TGTGCCAGCAGTGAAGGAGGAGGACAGCCCCAGCATTTT

v_gene: TRBV5-1
j_gene: TRBJ2-3
d_gene: TRBD1
abundance: NA
CDR3aa: CASSRDRVSDTQYF
CDR3nt: TGCGCCAGCAGCCGGGACAGGGTGTCAGATACGCAGTATTTT

v_gene: TRBV5-1
j_gene: TRBJ2-3
d_gene: TRBD1
abundance: NA
CDR3aa: CASSLYRGTTDTQYF
CDR3nt: TGCGCCAGCAGCTTATACAGGGGAACCACAGATACGCAGTATTTT

v_gene: TRBV5-4
j_gene: TRBJ2-3
d_gene: TRBD2
abundance: NA
CDR3aa: CASSLLAGSTDTQYF
CDR3nt: TGTGCCAGCAGCCTTCTAGCGGGAAGCACAGATACGCAGTATTTT

v_gene: TRBV6-2/TRBV6-3
j_gene: TRBJ1-6
d_gene: NA
abundance: NA
CDR3aa: CASRPNRVSNSPLHF
CDR3nt: TGTGCCAGCAGACCTAACCGGGTCAGTAATTCACCCCTCCACTTT

v_gene: TRBV19
j_gene: TRBJ2-1
d_gene: NA
abundance: few
CDR3aa: CASSIEGHLYNEQFF
CDR3nt: TGTGCCAGTAGTATAGAGGGGCACCTTTACAATGAGCAGTTCTTC

v_gene: TRBV2
j_gene: TRBJ1-5
d_gene: TRBD1
abundance: NA
CDR3aa: CASTPGQTNQPQHF
CDR3nt: TGTGCCAGCACCCCGGGACAGACTAATCAGCCCCAGCATTTT

v_gene: TRBV7-6
j_gene: TRBJ2-7
d_gene: TRBD2
abundance: few
CDR3aa: CASSPRTSGRYSSYEQYF
CDR3nt: TGTGCCAGCAGCCCCAGGACTAGCGGGAGGTATAGCTCCTACGAGCAGTACTTC

v_gene: TRBV27
j_gene: TRBJ1-1
d_gene: NA
abundance: NA
CDR3aa: CASSSIGGSSNTEAFF
CDR3nt: TGTGCCAGCAGTTCCATCGGAGGCAGCTCGAACACTGAAGCTTTCTTT

v_gene: TRBV9
j_gene: TRBJ2-1
d_gene: TRBD2
abundance: once
CDR3aa: CASSPPRGLAGGSTYNEQFF
CDR3nt: TGTGCCAGCAGCCCCCCCCGAGGACTAGCGGGAGGGTCTACCTACAATGAGCAGTTCTTC

v_gene: TRBV2
j_gene: TRBJ1-5
d_gene: NA
abundance: once
CDR3aa: CASSEGTTDQPQHF
CDR3nt: TGTGCCAGCAGTGAGGGTACGACAGATCAGCCCCAGCATTTT

v_gene: TRBV28
j_gene: TRBJ1-2
d_gene: NA
abundance: NA
CDR3aa: CASRQYGYTF
CDR3nt: TGTGCCAGTAGACAGTATGGCTACACCTTC

v_gene: TRBV18
j_gene: TRBJ2-1
d_gene: NA
abundance: NA
CDR3aa: CASSPAASAGSYNEQFF
CDR3nt: TGTGCCAGCTCACCAGCGGCCTCCGCGGGCTCCTACAATGAGCAGTTCTTC

v_gene: TRBV14
j_gene: TRBJ1-2
d_gene: NA
abundance: once
CDR3aa: CASSRGQPQSGYTF
CDR3nt: TGTGCCAGCAGCCGTGGACAGCCCCAGAGTGGCTACACCTTC

v_gene: TRBV7-8
j_gene: TRBJ2-1
d_gene: NA
abundance: few
CDR3aa: CASSLKIGGNSYNEQFF
CDR3nt: TGTGCCAGCAGCTTAAAGATTGGGGGCAACTCCTACAATGAGCAGTTCTTC

v_gene: TRBV7-9
j_gene: TRBJ2-5
d_gene: NA
abundance: NA
CDR3aa: CASSALLETQYF
CDR3nt: TGTGCCAGCAGCGCCCTACTGGAGACCCAGTACTTC

v_gene: TRBV14
j_gene: TRBJ1-1
d_gene: TRBD1
abundance: few
CDR3aa: CASSPYRGPNTEAFF
CDR3nt: TGTGCCAGCAGCCCTTACAGGGGGCCCAACACTGAAGCTTTCTTT

v_gene: TRBV6-2/TRBV6-3
j_gene: TRBJ1-6
d_gene: NA
abundance: once
CDR3aa: CASSPPGRRNSPLHF
CDR3nt: TGTGCCAGCAGTCCGCCAGGGAGGAGAAATTCACCCCTCCACTTT

v_gene: TRBV9
j_gene: TRBJ2-1
d_gene: TRBD2
abundance: many
CDR3aa: CASSVSGIAGEQFF
CDR3nt: TGTGCCAGCAGCGTTAGCGGGATCGCAGGTGAGCAGTTCTTC

v_gene: TRBV6-5
j_gene: TRBJ2-2
d_gene: NA
abundance: NA
CDR3aa: CASSERPGELFF
CDR3nt: TGTGCCAGCAGCGAGCGGCCCGGGGAGCTGTTTTTT

v_gene: TRBV5-1
j_gene: TRBJ2-3
d_gene: TRBD2
abundance: NA
CDR3aa: CASSLDVLAGVRTDTQYF
CDR3nt: TGCGCCAGCAGCTTGGATGTACTAGCGGGGGTTCGCACAGATACGCAGTATTTT

v_gene: TRBV2
j_gene: TRBJ2-2
d_gene: NA
abundance: many
CDR3aa: CASRTENTGELFF
CDR3nt: TGTGCCAGCCGGACAGAGAACACCGGGGAGCTGTTTTTT

v_gene: TRBV5-4
j_gene: TRBJ2-2
d_gene: TRBD2
abundance: NA
CDR3aa: CASSRSGIRELFF
CDR3nt: TGTGCCAGCAGCCGTAGCGGGATCAGGGAGCTGTTTTTT

v_gene: TRBV5-6
j_gene: TRBJ1-2
d_gene: NA
abundance: NA
CDR3aa: CASRSQINYGYTF
CDR3nt: TGTGCCAGCAGGTCGCAGATTAACTATGGCTACACCTTC

v_gene: TRBV4-1
j_gene: TRBJ1-2
d_gene: NA
abundance: NA
CDR3aa: CASSQEGGYGYTF
CDR3nt: TGCGCCAGCAGCCAAGAGGGAGGGTATGGCTACACCTTC

v_gene: TRBV6-5
j_gene: TRBJ1-4
d_gene: TRBD1
abundance: NA
CDR3aa: CASGQGRGEKLFF
CDR3nt: TGTGCCAGCGGACAGGGGCGTGGGGAAAAACTGTTTTTT

v_gene: TRBV3-1/TRBV3-2
j_gene: TRBJ2-7
d_gene: TRBD2
abundance: NA
CDR3aa: CASSLSSGSYEQYF
CDR3nt: TGTGCCAGCAGCCTTTCGAGCGGGAGTTACGAGCAGTACTTC

v_gene: TRBV19
j_gene: TRBJ1-2
d_gene: NA
abundance: few
CDR3aa: CASSIAGMLNYGYTF
CDR3nt: TGTGCCAGTAGTATCGCGGGGATGCTGAACTATGGCTACACCTTC

v_gene: TRBV5-8
j_gene: TRBJ2-1
d_gene: TRBD2
abundance: few
CDR3aa: CASSLGSGRIEQFF
CDR3nt: TGTGCCAGCAGCTTGGGTAGCGGGAGGATTGAGCAGTTCTTC

v_gene: TRBV27
j_gene: TRBJ1-5
d_gene: TRBD1
abundance: NA
CDR3aa: CASSFERGPNQPQHF
CDR3nt: TGTGCCAGCAGTTTTGAAAGGGGGCCAAATCAGCCCCAGCATTTT

v_gene: TRBV6-5
j_gene: TRBJ2-5
d_gene: NA
abundance: NA
CDR3aa: CASSLGPRETQYF
CDR3nt: TGTGCCAGCAGTTTGGGCCCAAGGGAGACCCAGTACTTC